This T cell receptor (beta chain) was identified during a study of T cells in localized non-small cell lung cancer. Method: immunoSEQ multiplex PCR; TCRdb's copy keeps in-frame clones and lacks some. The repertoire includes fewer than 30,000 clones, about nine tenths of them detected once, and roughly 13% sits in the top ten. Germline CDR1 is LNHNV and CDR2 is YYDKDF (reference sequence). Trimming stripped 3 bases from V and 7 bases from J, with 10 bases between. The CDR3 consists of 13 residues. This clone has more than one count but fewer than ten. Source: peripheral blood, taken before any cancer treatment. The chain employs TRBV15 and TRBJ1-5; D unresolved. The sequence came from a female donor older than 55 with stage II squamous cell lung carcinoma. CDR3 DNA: TGTGCCACCAGCAGGGACGTAACCCAGCCCCAGCATTTT. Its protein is CATSRDVTQPQHF.